These 20 T cell receptor beta chains were all obtained from the same sample, sequenced in a study of CXCR3-negative and CXCR3-positive naive CD8 T cells. TRB cDNA libraries were made by UMI-labeled 5' RACE. TCRdb re-called the 5' RACE reads and gives one entry per CDR3 protein, without DNA. This table holds some 6,700 distinct CDR3 sequences. Sequenced sample: naive CXCR3- CD8+ T cells from blood. Sample subset: CD45RO-CCR7+CD27+CD95- naive CD8+ T cells lacking CXCR3 (TNR3-). The receptor set was obtained from a human donor in good health. Some clones in this sample may be carry-over from other donors' samples.

This clonotype is medium-sized (0.01 to 0.1%) by frequency. V usage is TRBV14 and J usage is TRBJ2-3; TCRdb lists TRBD1, though no DNA is available to test this call. The CDR3 sequence is 17 residues long. In germline, CDR1 is SGHDN, CDR2 FVKESK. CDR3 sequence reads: CASSQDRRTGSTDTQYF.

The chain has TRBV6-5 and TRBJ2-7; checking the TCRdb D call of TRBD2 is not possible without DNA. The CDR3 length is 17 residues. CDR1 MNHEY and CDR2 SVGAGI come from the germline V gene. CDR3 loop: CASSYSPLVGGSDEQYF.

Considering frequency, this clonotype is medium-sized (0.01 to 0.1%). The chain is built from TRBV10-3 and TRBJ2-7. The length of the CDR3 is 15 residues. CDR1 ENHRY and CDR2 SYGVKD come from the germline V gene. CDR3 sequence reads: CAISESSGASYEQYF.

The chain employs TRBV2 and TRBJ2-7. CDR3 length equals 15 residues. Germline CDR1 reads SNHLY; CDR2 reads FYNNEI. CDR3 sequence: CASSDPLGTSYEQYF. The full variable domain, with the rest looked up from reference TRBV2 and TRBJ2-7, is EPEVTQTPSHQVTQMGQEVILRCVPISNHLYFYWYRQILGQKVEFLVSFYNNEISEKSEIFDDQFSVERPDGSNFTLKIRSTKLEDSAMYFCASSDPLGTSYEQYFGPGTRLTVT.

The genes are TRBV7-2 and TRBJ2-1; as DNA is missing, the TRBD2 call by TCRdb cannot be tested. In germline, CDR1 is SGHTA, CDR2 FQGNSA. The CDR3 contains 15 residues. The CDR3 here is CASSFLAGTNNEQFF. Filled out from reference TRBV7-2 and TRBJ2-1, the complete variable domain reads GAGVSQSPSNKVTEKGKDVELRCDPISGHTALYWYRQSLGQGLEFLIYFQGNSAPDKSGLPSDRFSAERTGGSVSTLTIQRTQQEDSAVYLCASSFLAGTNNEQFFGPGTRLTVL.

V is TRBV29-1 and J is TRBJ2-7. CDR3 length: 12 amino acids. Germline-derived CDR1 and CDR2 are SQVTM and ANQGSEA. CDR3 residues: CSVDGVGYEQYF.

This clonotype shows up as medium-sized by frequency. The chain recombines TRBV7-3 with TRBJ2-1. The germline gives CDR1 SGHTA, CDR2 FQGTGA. The CDR3 is made up of 18 amino acids. CDR3 loop: CASSPNPTVPRLYNEQFF.

This rearrangement joins TRBV27 to TRBJ1-1; as DNA is missing, the TRBD1 call by TCRdb cannot be tested. Germline V CDR1 and CDR2: MNHEY, SMNVEV (reference sequence). This CDR3 contains 15 residues. CDR3 region: CASSRGQGRNTEAFF.

Considering frequency, this clonotype is medium-sized. The V call is TRBV15, the J call TRBJ2-7. The CDR3 sequence is 16 residues long. Germline loops: CDR1 LNHNV, CDR2 YYDKDF (reference sequence). The CDR3: CATSRLPADGAYEQYF. The full variable domain, its missing parts supplied by reference TRBV15 and TRBJ2-7, is DAMVIQNPRYQVTQFGKPVTLSCSQTLNHNVMYWYQQKSSQAPKLLFHYYDKDFNNEADTPDNFQSRRPNTSFCFLDIRSPGLGDTAMYLCATSRLPADGAYEQYFGPGTRLTVT.

The CDR3 sequence is CSGTGLDTEAFF. V is TRBV29-1 and J is TRBJ1-1; TCRdb picks TRBD1, but there is no DNA to check that call. CDR1 SQVTM and CDR2 ANQGSEA come from the germline V gene. The length of the CDR3 is 12 residues. The full variable domain, in which reference TRBV29-1 and TRBJ1-1 provide the parts outside the CDR3, is SAVISQKPSRDICQRGTSLTIQCQVDSQVTMMFWYRQQPGQSLTLIATANQGSEATYESGFVIDKFPISRPNLTFSTLTVSNMSPEDSSIYLCSGTGLDTEAFFGQGTRLTVV.

According to its frequency, this clonotype is medium-sized. This chain uses TRBV2 with TRBJ2-3; the D call from TCRdb, TRBD2, cannot be confirmed without DNA. Germline CDR1 SNHLY, CDR2 FYNNEI. CDR3 size: 16 residues. The CDR3 region is CASSEVLAGGIDTQYF.

The chain joins TRBV29-1 to TRBJ2-1; no DNA is available, so the TRBD1 call from TCRdb remains unchecked. Germline loops: CDR1 SQVTM, CDR2 ANQGSEA. This CDR3 region has 14 residues. CDR3 residues: CSVPDRLAYNEQFF.

This rearrangement joins TRBV5-1 to TRBJ2-7; TCRdb proposes TRBD1, but this gene call is untestable without DNA. The CDR3 sequence is 14 residues long. In germline, CDR1 is SGHRS, CDR2 YFSETQ. CDR3 in amino acids: CASTGPLGSYEQYF.

The genes are TRBV29-1 and TRBJ2-1; TCRdb calls TRBD1, which cannot be checked without DNA. This CDR3 has 12 amino acids. Germline V gene data show CDR1 as SQVTM and CDR2 as ANQGSEA. The CDR3 spells CSVATGNNEQFF.

This clonotype is identified as medium-sized from frequency. The genes are TRBV5-4 and TRBJ2-5; TCRdb reports TRBD1, a call that lacks DNA to check it against. This CDR3 region has 16 residues. The V gene's germline CDR1 is SGHNT and CDR2 YYREEE (reference sequence). The CDR3 loop reads CASSPNPGGVLGTQYF.

The chain couples TRBV19 to TRBJ1-1; TCRdb designates TRBD1, a call that cannot be tested without DNA. The length of the CDR3 is 13 residues. CDR1 is LNHDA, CDR2 SQIVND, per germline (reference sequence). This chain's CDR3 is CASSIGQGTEAFF.

The chain uses TRBV29-1 and TRBJ2-7. This CDR3 has 13 amino acids. CDR1 and CDR2 from the germline V gene are SQVTM and ANQGSEA. CDR3 protein: CSVVFVDNSKQYF.

The CDR3 region is CASSESGPGAEAFF. The chain combines TRBV2 with TRBJ1-1; as DNA is missing, the TRBD1 call by TCRdb cannot be tested. In germline, CDR1 is SNHLY, CDR2 FYNNEI. The CDR3 covers 14 residues. Filled out from reference TRBV2 and TRBJ1-1, the complete variable domain reads EPEVTQTPSHQVTQMGQEVILRCVPISNHLYFYWYRQILGQKVEFLVSFYNNEISEKSEIFDDQFSVERPDGSNFTLKIRSTKLEDSAMYFCASSESGPGAEAFFGQGTRLTVV.

This clonotype is called medium-sized based on its frequency. The V call is TRBV20-1, the J call TRBJ1-1. The V gene's germline CDR1 is DFQATT and CDR2 SNEGSKA (reference sequence). There are 15 residues in the CDR3. CDR3 amino acids: CSARVTRIRNTEAFF.

By frequency, this clonotype registers medium-sized. The V gene is TRBV28, the J gene TRBJ2-7. The length of the CDR3 is 15 residues. Germline loops: CDR1 MDHEN, CDR2 SYDVKM. CDR3 sequence: CASSSFIQGSYEQYF. The full variable domain, with the rest looked up from reference TRBV28 and TRBJ2-7, is DVKVTQSSRYLVKRTGEKVFLECVQDMDHENMFWYRQDPGLGLRLIYFSYDVKMKEKGDIPEGYSVSREKKERFSLILESASTNQTSMYLCASSSFIQGSYEQYFGPGTRLTVT.